One and the same sample provided the 9 T cell receptor beta chains below, sequenced in a study of T cells in Graves' hyperthyroidism and ophthalmopathy. RNA transcripts yielded amplified TCR beta CDR3 regions. The TCR CDR3 first-round RT-PCR relied on the HTBI primer set. MiXCR, run by TCRdb on the multiplex PCR reads, gives a single entry per CDR3 protein. Of hundreds of thousands of distinct CDR3 sequences in the sample, less than 15% were seen once. The sequenced sample was blood. The receptor set was obtained from a woman younger than 35 with Graves' hyperthyroidism.

This clonotype was counted at least ten times. The chain carries TRBV19 and TRBJ1-1; no reliable D call. Looked up from germline, CDR1 is LNHDA and CDR2 is SQIVND (reference sequence). CDR3 length equals 14 residues. V lost 7 bases and J 1 base, leaving 13 bases between the germline ends. The CDR3 bases are TGTGCCAGTAACTCGGACGCCCCGAACACTGAAGCTTTCTTT. Protein: CASNSDAPNTEAFF.

This clonotype was recorded at least ten times. This CDR3 reads CASLGRENTGELFF. CDR3 nucleotides: TGTGCCAGCTTAGGGCGGGAGAATACCGGGGAGCTGTTTTTT. V usage is TRBV9 and J usage is TRBJ2-2; 7 bases fit TRBD2. This CDR3 is 14 amino acids long. In germline, CDR1 is SGDLS, CDR2 YYNGEE. The ends lost 7 bases at V and 5 bases at J; junction bases unmatched: 8. Using reference TRBV9 and TRBJ2-2 for the parts outside the CDR3, the full variable domain is DSGVTQTPKHLITATGQRVTLRCSPRSGDLSVYWYQQSLDQGLQFLIQYYNGEERAKGNILERFSAQQFPDLHSELNLSSLELGDSALYFCASLGRENTGELFFGEGSRLTVL.

The chain combines TRBV29-1 with TRBJ2-7, with 8 bases that match TRBD2. CDR1 and CDR2 (germline): SQVTM, ANQGSEA. CDR3 length equals 13 residues. Trimming removed 6 bases from V and 1 base from J; junction bases left unmatched: 5. CDR3 protein: CSVAGTRSYEQYF. The CDR3 bases are TGCAGCGTGGCCGGGACTAGATCCTACGAGCAGTACTTC.

This rearrangement joins TRBV13 to TRBJ2-7; 7 nucleotides match TRBD1. The CDR3 sequence is 12 residues long. With 5 bases clipped from V and 8 bases from J, the junction kept 6 bases outside the gene matches. The germline CDR1 and CDR2 sequences are PRHDT and FYEKMQ (reference sequence). The CDR3 region has the DNA TGTGCCAGCAGCATGACAGGGATCCAGCAGTACTTC. This gives the protein CASSMTGIQQYF.

This clonotype was detected a few times. The chain recombines TRBV11-2 with TRBJ2-4; 9 nucleotides line up with TRBD1. The CDR3 spans 18 residues. Germline loops: CDR1 SGHAT, CDR2 FQNNGV. V lost 5 bases, J lost 0 bases, and 11 bases stayed unmatched. CDR3 nucleotides: TGTGCCAGCAGCGCGTCGGACAGGGGTCAATTAGCCAAAAACATTCAGTACTTC. It translates to CASSASDRGQLAKNIQYF.

This clonotype has ten or more counts. The chain combines TRBV11-3 with TRBJ2-3; no reliable D call. The V end lost 6 bases, the J end lost 6 bases, and 13 bases lay between the germline ends. The length of the CDR3 is 13 residues. Germline lookup yields CDR1 SGHNT and CDR2 YENEEA. The CDR3 nucleotides are TGTGCCAGCAGGGATTATCATAGGGATACGCAGTATTTT. Its protein is CASRDYHRDTQYF.

This clonotype was found a few times. The chain employs TRBV5-6 and TRBJ2-2; a weak D match, TRBD2 (6 bases). V lost 4 bases and J 6 bases, leaving 10 bases between the germline ends. Germline values: CDR1 SGHDT, CDR2 YYEEEE. This CDR3 has 13 residues. The CDR3 region is CASSRGSAGELFF. The CDR3 DNA follows: TGTGCCAGCAGCCGGGGGTCGGCCGGGGAGCTGTTTTTT.

This clonotype was observed many times. The CDR3 protein is CATSDSGGANQPQHF. For the CDR3, the DNA is TGTGCCACCAGTGATTCAGGGGGCGCAAATCAGCCCCAGCATTTT. The V gene is TRBV24-1, the J gene TRBJ1-5; 8 nucleotides match TRBD1. Germline lookup yields CDR1 KGHDR and CDR2 SFDVKD. The CDR3 spans 15 residues. Trimming took 2 bases from V and 4 from J; bases not matched to a gene: 3.

The gene calls are TRBV20-1 and TRBJ1-5; the D gene is possibly TRBD1 (5 bases). Trimming left V 6 bases short and J 4 bases short, with 19 bases between. The CDR3 is 15 residues long. Germline V gene lookup returns CDR1 DFQATT and CDR2 SNEGSKA (reference sequence). CDR3 sequence reads: CSARSYGGGNQPQHF. CDR3 sequence (DNA): TGCAGTGCCAGGAGCTACGGGGGGGGTAATCAGCCCCAGCATTTT.